These 10 T cell receptor beta chains came from one sample sequenced in a study of neoadjuvant anti-PD-1 for oral cavity cancer. The protocol was immunoSEQ multiplex PCR, while the TCRdb copy is restricted to in-frame clones and leaves out a portion. This sample has 65,000 to 70,000 clones, with about 86% found just once. Time point in this sample: after neoadjuvant nivolumab, at surgical resection. Source: PBMCs, taken after nivolumab (anti-PD-1) treatment. The receptor set was obtained from a person between 40 and 85 years old with oral cavity squamous cell carcinoma.

The genes are TRBV5-5 and TRBJ1-2; D perhaps matches TRBD1 (5 bases). Per the germline V gene, CDR1 is SGHKS and CDR2 is YYEKEE (reference sequence). V gave up 0 bases and J gave up 5 bases, with 17 bases separating them. This CDR3 has 16 amino acids. The CDR3 DNA follows: TGTGCCAGCAGCTTGGAAGGTGGCAGGGCCAGGTATGGCTACACCTTC. Residues: CASSLEGGRARYGYTF.

The chain links TRBV13 to TRBJ2-2; D unclear. Per germline, CDR1 PRHDT and CDR2 FYEKMQ (reference sequence). The germline V and J ends were trimmed by 5 bases and 7 bases, with 17 bases remaining between them. This CDR3 has 15 amino acids. CDR3: CASSLSKRRIGELFF. The CDR3 DNA reads TGTGCCAGCAGCCTTAGTAAGCGAAGGATCGGGGAGCTGTTTTTT.

The rearrangement links TRBV5-1 to TRBJ2-5, with D possibly TRBD2 on 7 matching bases. Germline CDR1 SGHRS, CDR2 YFSETQ. CDR3 length: 16 amino acids. V lost 4 bases to trimming and J lost 5 bases, with 21 bases between them. CDR3 coding DNA: TGCGCCAGCAGCCTTTGGGGGCGGGGGCAAGGGGAGACCCAGTACTTC. It codes for CASSLWGRGQGETQYF. Looking up the rest from reference TRBV5-1 and TRBJ2-5 gives the full variable domain: KAGVTQTPRYLIKTRGQQVTLSCSPISGHRSVSWYQQTPGQGLQFLFEYFSETQRNKGNFPGRFSGRQFSNSRSEMNVSTLELGDSALYLCASSLWGRGQGETQYFGPGTRLLVL.

The chain combines TRBV28 with TRBJ1-3; 9 nucleotides match TRBD1. The length of the CDR3 is 14 residues. The germline gives CDR1 MDHEN, CDR2 SYDVKM. V dropped 3 bases and J dropped 10; count of bases not matched to a gene: 7. CDR3 bases: TGTGCCAGCAGTTTTCTGGACAGGGGCCGGACCATATATTTT. Amino acids: CASSFLDRGRTIYF.

The rearrangement joins TRBV7-8 to TRBJ2-5; 10 positions match TRBD1. The germline V gene has CDR1 SGHVS and CDR2 FQNEAQ. CDR3 length: 16 residues. V gave up 3 bases and J gave up 4 bases; unmatched junction bases: 8. The CDR3 loop is CASSFSRGTGVETQYF. In DNA form, the CDR3 reads TGTGCCAGCAGCTTTTCCAGAGGGACAGGGGTAGAGACCCAGTACTTC.

The V call is TRBV19, the J call TRBJ2-1, with TRBD2 matching over 8 bases. After removal of 3 bases from V and 1 base from J, the junction contained 5 bases not matched to a gene. Germline V gives CDR1 LNHDA, CDR2 SQIVND (reference sequence). There are 16 residues in the CDR3. In DNA form, the CDR3 reads TGTGCCAGTAGTATTGACCGGGAGGGATCCTACAATGAGCAGTTCTTC. Translated, it gives CASSIDREGSYNEQFF.

This clone was picked up a small number of times. The chain is built from TRBV28 and TRBJ2-1; maybe TRBD1 (6 bases). The CDR3 covers 16 residues. Germline-derived CDR1 and CDR2 are MDHEN and SYDVKM. Trimming left V 2 bases short and J 5 bases short, with 16 bases between. CDR3 in amino acids: CASSLSGGTADNEQFF. CDR3 sequence (DNA): TGTGCCAGCAGTTTAAGTGGGGGCACAGCAGACAATGAGCAGTTCTTC.

The V gene is TRBV27, the J gene TRBJ1-2, with unresolved D. In germline, CDR1 is MNHEY, CDR2 SMNVEV (reference sequence). The CDR3 has 14 residues. The V gene lost 5 bases and the J gene lost 0 bases, with 10 bases spanning the gap. The CDR3: CASSPTSANYGYTF. Written as DNA, the CDR3 is TGTGCCAGCAGTCCAACCAGTGCTAACTATGGCTACACCTTC.

The chain combines TRBV10-3 with TRBJ2-3; a weak D match, TRBD2 (6 bases). The germline V gene has CDR1 ENHRY and CDR2 SYGVKD. V was cut by 10 bases and J by 0 bases, with 14 bases left in between. CDR3 length: 14 residues. CDR3 in DNA: TGTGCCACCAAAAAGGGAGGTAGCACAGATACGCAGTATTTT. It codes for CATKKGGSTDTQYF.

CDR3 region: CASSLEGESTEAFF. CDR3 nucleotides: TGCGCCAGCAGCTTGGAAGGGGAGAGCACTGAAGCTTTCTTT. V gene TRBV5-1 combines with J gene TRBJ1-1; a weak D match, TRBD1 (5 bases). The V end was cut by 0 bases, the J end by 4 bases, with 10 bases between. Looked up from germline, CDR1 is SGHRS and CDR2 is YFSETQ. The CDR3 covers 14 residues.